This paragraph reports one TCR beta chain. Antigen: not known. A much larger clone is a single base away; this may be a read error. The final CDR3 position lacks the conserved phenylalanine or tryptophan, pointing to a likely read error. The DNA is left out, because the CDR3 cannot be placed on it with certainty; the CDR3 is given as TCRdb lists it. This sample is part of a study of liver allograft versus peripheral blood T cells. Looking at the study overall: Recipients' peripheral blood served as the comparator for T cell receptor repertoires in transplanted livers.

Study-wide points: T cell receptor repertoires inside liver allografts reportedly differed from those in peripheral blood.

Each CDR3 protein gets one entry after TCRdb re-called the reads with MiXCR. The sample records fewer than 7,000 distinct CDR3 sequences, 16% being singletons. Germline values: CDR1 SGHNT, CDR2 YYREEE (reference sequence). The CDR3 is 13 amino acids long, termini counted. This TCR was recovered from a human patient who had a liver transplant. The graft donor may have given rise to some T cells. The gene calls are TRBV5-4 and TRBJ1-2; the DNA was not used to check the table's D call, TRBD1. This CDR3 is CASSLGVSGNPVT.